This TCR beta chain was sequenced for a study of graft-versus-host responses after intestinal transplantation. Study-level background: Anti-thymocyte globulin induction, then tacrolimus and steroids for approximately 3 years, went to all recipients.

The starting material, graft tissue, was processed to release intraepithelial and lamina propria lymphocytes. The germline CDR1 and CDR2 sequences are SGHDT and YYEEEE. V was shortened by 3 bases and J by 4 bases, with 17 bases between the two germline ends. The CDR3 length is 16 residues. On this clone itself: Its target is not known.

Broader study findings: Across patients carrying graft-donor T cell macrochimerism, allografts held high graft-versus-host to host-versus-graft clonal ratios. GvH clones were identified in recipient marrow, with some first appearing in ileum or blood.

The repertoire was sequenced with immunoSEQ multiplex PCR; TCRdb's copy has only in-frame clones and lacks some. Among approximately 17,000 clones listed, roughly 84% were seen once. V usage is TRBV5-6 and J usage is TRBJ2-1; D is ambiguous. The starting material was ileum tissue, obtained about 80 weeks after intestinal transplantation. The clonotype originates from a human patient who received an intestinal transplant, so some T cells may come from the graft donor. For the CDR3, the DNA is TGTGCCAGCAGCTCCCCCGGGCGCGTAAAATACAATGAGCAGTTCTTC. This translates into CASSSPGRVKYNEQFF.